Only a few counts were recorded for the clone carrying this TCR beta chain. The antigen is undetermined. A template switching step contributed a universal primer site, while unique molecular identifiers were present in the cDNA. TCRdb re-analysed the 5' RACE reads in MiXCR, keeping a single row per CDR3 protein. The data hold 700,000 or so distinct CDR3 sequences, with over 8.5% observed a single time. This sample was included in a study of identical twins. The study, taken as a whole, reports: The abundant beta clonotypes from cord blood had fewer insertions, and memory repertoires had none of this.

The V gene's germline CDR1 is SQVTM and CDR2 ANQGSEA. There are 14 residues in the CDR3. V trimming: 6 bases; J trimming: 1 base; junction bases outside the gene matches: 8. These data also formed part of another study, on yellow fever vaccine responses in identical twins.

This chain joins TRBV29-1 and TRBJ2-7; 8 positions match TRBD1. The clonotype comes from a woman between 18 and 29 years old in good health. The sample consisted of PBMCs. CDR3: CSVRQGPHSYEQYF. CDR3 in DNA: TGCAGCGTAAGACAGGGGCCCCATTCCTACGAGCAGTACTTC.